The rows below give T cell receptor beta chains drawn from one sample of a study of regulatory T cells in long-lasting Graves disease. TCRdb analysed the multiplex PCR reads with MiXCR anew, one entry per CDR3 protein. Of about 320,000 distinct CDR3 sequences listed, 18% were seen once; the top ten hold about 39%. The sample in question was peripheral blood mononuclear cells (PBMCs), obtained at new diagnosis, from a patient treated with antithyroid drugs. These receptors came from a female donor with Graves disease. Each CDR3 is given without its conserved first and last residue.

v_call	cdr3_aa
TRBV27	ASSSPGINPEAF
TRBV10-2	ASNPEVNRFSGANVLT
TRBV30	AWSSARQGAWEQY
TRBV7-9	ASSLGPGEPTNEKLF
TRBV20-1	SAEDRVTYNEQF
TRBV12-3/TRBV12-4	ASTLLAGAIGTGELF
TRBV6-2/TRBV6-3	ASSYYLGQGATGELF
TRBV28	ASSSPTSGSAETQY
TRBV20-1	SAAGGALGSNQPQH
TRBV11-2	ASRPTSPGADTQY
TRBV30	AWSVISDSADTQY
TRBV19	ASSQDRGWTGELF
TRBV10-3	AIHGTGMNTEAF
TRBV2	ASSERVGTQRETQY
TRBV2	ASRGIVGTNEKLF
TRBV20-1	SATGTGGTAKNIQY
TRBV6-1	ASTPQGRSNEKLF
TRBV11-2	ASSLGHSLGGEQY
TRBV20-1	SARGGLAAYNEQF
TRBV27	ATLNSGANVLT
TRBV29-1	SVEGPGDRYGYT
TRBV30	AWSHQREVGEQY
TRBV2	ASSNDRGNQPQH
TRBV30	AWSDQVNQPQH
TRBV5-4	ASSSGTSEAYEQY
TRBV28	ASSFVDRVNYGYT
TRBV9	ASSVGYRGSTEAF
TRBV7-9	ASSPQTTDTQY
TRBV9	ASSVTGTGWETQY
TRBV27	ASSYPGGGELF
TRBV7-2	ASSTRDRGNTIY
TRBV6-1	ASTLTDGSEQY
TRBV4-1	ASSLQRGPTEQF
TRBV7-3	ASSPHLQRDSPNSYNEQF
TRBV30	AWSARSGIRSYEQY
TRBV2	ASAGTSTTDTQY
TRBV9	ASRHGLAGTGGSGELF
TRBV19	ASSFQDRGQETQY
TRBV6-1	ASSLTDSYNEQF
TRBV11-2	ASSLDSETEAF
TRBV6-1	ASGQNRVTEAF
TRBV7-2	ASSPDLGESTEAF
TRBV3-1	ASSQEGAETQY
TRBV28	ASRMGRYRVSYEQY
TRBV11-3	ASSQIQGNGYT